A single sample gave rise to the 12 T cell receptor beta chains below, sequenced in a study of blood T cell repertoires in COVID-19. Profiled with immunoSEQ multiplex PCR; TCRdb holds only in-frame clones, not every one. The table has roughly 250,000 clones, over 80% seen once. The sample comprised PBMCs or T cells enriched from blood (not recorded which). The receptors were sampled from a woman aged 18-29 years who had recovered from COVID-19.

The V and J genes are TRBV5-1 and TRBJ1-3; the match to TRBD1 covers 7 bases. CDR3 size: 14 residues. CDR1 and CDR2 (germline): SGHRS, YFSETQ. V trimming: 7 bases; J trimming: 4 bases; junction bases outside the gene matches: 8. The CDR3 bases are TGCGCCAGCCGCTCCACAGGGGAAGGAAACACCATATATTTT. This sequence encodes CASRSTGEGNTIYF.

The chain carries TRBV10-1 and TRBJ2-7; maybe TRBD1 (9 bases). This CDR3 has 14 residues. Deletions cut 8 bases from V and 5 bases from J, with 19 bases between. The germline V gene has CDR1 WNHNN and CDR2 SYGVQD (reference sequence). The CDR3 DNA reads as TGCGCCAGCGCGGGGGGACAGGGTCGGAACGAGCAGTACTTC. Protein sequence: CASAGGQGRNEQYF.

This chain connects TRBV18 to TRBJ1-4; no firm D call. This CDR3 is built from 16 residues. V was pared by 3 bases and J by 8 bases, with 19 bases between. Germline V gene sequence: CDR1 KGHSH, CDR2 LQKENI. The CDR3 sequence: CASSPDGEGVGEKLFF. Here the CDR3 DNA reads TGTGCCAGCTCACCCGACGGGGAGGGCGTAGGAGAAAAACTGTTTTTT.

The chain employs TRBV3-1 (or the pseudogene TRBV3-2) and TRBJ2-5; D is unclear. V dropped 4 bases and J dropped 2 bases, with 8 bases sitting between them. The CDR3 has 13 residues. Looked up from germline, CDR1 is LGHDT and CDR2 is YNNKEL (reference sequence). Here the CDR3 DNA reads TGTGCCAGCAGCCGCATGACTCAAGAGACCCAGTACTTC. Amino acids: CASSRMTQETQYF.

The rearrangement joins TRBV5-1 to TRBJ1-2; D possibly corresponds to TRBD1 (5 bases). The germline V gene encodes CDR1 SGHRS and CDR2 YFSETQ. V shed 0 bases and J shed 2 bases, with 8 bases lying between them. The CDR3 has 14 residues. CDR3 residues: CASSLAGGNYGYTF. CDR3 DNA sequence: TGCGCCAGCAGCTTGGCCGGGGGGAACTATGGCTACACCTTC. Using reference TRBV5-1 and TRBJ1-2 for the parts outside the CDR3, the full variable domain is KAGVTQTPRYLIKTRGQQVTLSCSPISGHRSVSWYQQTPGQGLQFLFEYFSETQRNKGNFPGRFSGRQFSNSRSEMNVSTLELGDSALYLCASSLAGGNYGYTFGSGTRLTVV.

The rearrangement joins TRBV11-3 to TRBJ2-7, with a tentative D call TRBD2 (6 bases). The V gene's germline CDR1 is SGHNT and CDR2 YENEEA. The CDR3 totals 14 residues. The ends were cut back, 7 bases at V and 6 bases at J, with 19 bases in the middle. The CDR3 bases are TGTGCCAGCACCCCCTGGGGGGTTAAGGGCGAGCAGTACTTC. Encoded protein: CASTPWGVKGEQYF.

This chain joins TRBV6-5 and TRBJ2-7; 7 bases are a match to TRBD1. This CDR3 spans 14 amino acids. With 2 bases clipped from V and 3 bases from J, the junction kept 4 bases outside the gene matches. CDR1 MNHEY and CDR2 SVGAGI come from the germline V gene. The CDR3 region is CASSYDRAGYEQYF. The CDR3 DNA sequence: TGTGCCAGCAGTTACGACAGGGCAGGCTACGAGCAGTACTTC.

The chain joins TRBV12-3 or TRBV12-4 to TRBJ2-1; unclear D gene. Trimming shortened V by 9 bases and J by 6 bases, and 15 bases separated the two germline ends. The CDR3 is made up of 13 amino acids. CDR3 nucleotide sequence: TGTGCCAGTACGACACTCGCTTGCAATGAGCAGTTCTTC. Its translation: CASTTLACNEQFF.

The chain combines TRBV5-4 with TRBJ2-3, with 10 bases that match TRBD2. From germline, CDR1 is SGHNT and CDR2 YYREEE (reference sequence). The V and J ends lost 1 base and 0 bases, in that order; junction bases with no gene match: 2. CDR3 length: 16 residues. The DNA of the CDR3 is TGTGCCAGCAGCTTGACTAGCGGGGCGAGCACAGATACGCAGTATTTT. Its protein is CASSLTSGASTDTQYF.

This chain uses TRBV7-3 with TRBJ1-6; D is perhaps TRBD1 (5 bases). V was trimmed by 2 bases and J by 5 bases, leaving 7 bases between them. CDR3 length: 14 amino acids. CDR1 SGHTA and CDR2 FQGTGA come from the germline V gene. CDR3 in amino acids: CASSLSGNNSPLHF. CDR3 DNA: TGTGCCAGCAGCTTATCAGGGAATAATTCACCCCTCCACTTT.

The chain employs TRBV19 and TRBJ1-1; a possible D gene is TRBD1 (5 bases). V lost 9 bases to trimming and J lost 0 bases, with 14 bases between them. The germline gives CDR1 LNHDA, CDR2 SQIVND (reference sequence). CDR3 size: 14 residues. The CDR3 loop is CASRPGTLNTEAFF. In nucleotides, the CDR3 is TGTGCCAGCCGTCCGGGGACTCTGAACACTGAAGCTTTCTTT. Filled out from reference TRBV19 and TRBJ1-1, the complete variable domain reads DGGITQSPKYLFRKEGQNVTLSCEQNLNHDAMYWYRQDPGQGLRLIYYSQIVNDFQKGDIAEGYSVSREKKESFPLTVTSAQKNPTAFYLCASRPGTLNTEAFFGQGTRLTVV.

The rearrangement joins TRBV7-9 to TRBJ2-5; 7 positions match TRBD2. The V and J ends lost 1 base and 6 bases, in that order; junction bases with no gene match: 11. Germline CDR1 SEHNR, CDR2 FQNEAQ (reference sequence). The CDR3 extends over 16 amino acids. The CDR3 coding sequence is TGTGCCAGCAGCTTAGAATGGGGCGGGAGACTTAAGACCCAGTACTTC. Translating it yields CASSLEWGGRLKTQYF.